The 13 T cell receptor beta chains listed next were all sequenced from one sample in a study of shared clonotypes between healthy human individuals. Terminally differentiated effector memory CD45RA+ cells were excluded by CCR7 positive selection of CD45RO-negative cells. Generated by immunoSEQ multiplex PCR, the TCRdb table keeps only in-frame clones and is missing some. The sample shows about 2 million clones, roughly 94% of them seen only once. Specimen: naive CD8+ T cells sorted from blood. The receptors here all came from a man younger than 35 in good health.

The CDR3 region has the DNA TGTGCCTGGATGGAAGCCAAAAACATTCAGTACTTC. This gives the protein CAWMEAKNIQYF. This sequence joins TRBV30 and TRBJ2-4; D gene uncertain. With 4 bases removed from V and 0 bases from J, the gap between germline ends came to 4 bases. Germline assignment: CDR1 GTSNPN and CDR2 SVGIG (reference sequence). CDR3 length equals 12 residues.

The chain recombines TRBV4-3 with TRBJ1-6; 7 bases are a match to TRBD1. Germline-derived CDR1 and CDR2 are LGHNA and YSLEER. The CDR3 runs 21 residues. V was clipped by 1 base and J by 0 bases; unmatched bases: 15. The CDR3 region has the DNA TGCGCCAGCAGCCAAGCGTCGTACAGGGGACAGCGAAGCTCCTATAATTCACCCCTCCACTTT. Translating gives CASSQASYRGQRSSYNSPLHF.

The chain employs TRBV11-2 and TRBJ1-4, with D possibly being TRBD1 (5 bases). The CDR3 loop spans 16 amino acids. Trimming cost V 5 bases and J 5 bases, with 18 bases left between them. Germline CDR1 is SGHAT and CDR2 is FQNNGV. The CDR3 coding sequence is TGTGCCAGCAGCCTACAGGCGGAGGGGCAAAATGAAAAACTGTTTTTT. Protein product: CASSLQAEGQNEKLFF.

This chain connects TRBV20-1 to TRBJ1-2; D is uncertain. There are 10 residues in the CDR3. Trimming removed 5 bases at V and 4 bases at J, with 5 bases between. Germline V gives CDR1 DFQATT, CDR2 SNEGSKA (reference sequence). The CDR3 region has the DNA TGCAGTGCTCCAGGCTATGGCTACACCTTC. Translation: CSAPGYGYTF.

This clone was seen a single time. The rearrangement links TRBV28 to TRBJ2-7, with a tentative D call TRBD2 (6 bases). The CDR3 sequence is 17 residues long. Germline V CDR1 and CDR2: MDHEN, SYDVKM. Trimming took 5 bases from V and 2 from J, leaving 22 bases between them. Here the CDR3 DNA reads TGTGCCAGCAGTGCCGGGCAGCTCACGGGACTGCCCTACGAGCAGTACTTC. Encoded protein: CASSAGQLTGLPYEQYF.

This clone has a single count. This chain connects TRBV7-9 to TRBJ2-7, with a tentative D call TRBD2 (6 bases). The CDR3 has 15 residues. Germline CDR1 is SEHNR and CDR2 is FQNEAQ (reference sequence). Trimming stripped 4 bases from V and 5 bases from J, with 18 bases between. This chain's CDR3 is CASSSGSEGGNEQYF. Written as DNA, the CDR3 is TGTGCCAGCAGCTCGGGGTCCGAGGGAGGCAACGAGCAGTACTTC.

The count of this clone is one. V usage is TRBV11-2 and J usage is TRBJ1-2; a possible D gene is TRBD1 (5 bases). Trimming shortened V by 5 bases and J by 3 bases, and 13 bases separated the two germline ends. CDR3 length: 14 residues. Germline CDR1 and CDR2: SGHAT and FQNNGV. CDR3 sequence reads: CASSAPGGDYGYTF. The DNA of the CDR3 is TGTGCCAGCAGCGCTCCGGGGGGGGACTATGGCTACACCTTC.

The J gene is TRBJ2-1, the V gene TRBV6-5, with D possibly matching TRBD2 (7 bases). The germline gives CDR1 MNHEY, CDR2 SVGAGI. The CDR3 has 16 residues. The germline V and J ends were trimmed by 0 bases and 2 bases, with 11 bases remaining between them. The CDR3 DNA reads TGTGCCAGCAGTTACTCAGGGGGGGAGGCCTACAATGAGCAGTTCTTC. It codes for CASSYSGGEAYNEQFF.

J is TRBJ2-5 and V is TRBV4-1; 10 nucleotides match TRBD2. The J call may be mistaken, given a closer DNA end match to TRBJ2-7. The germline V gene has CDR1 MGHRA and CDR2 YSYEKL. This CDR3 is 13 amino acids long. The CDR3 reads CASSLAGAYEQYF. Here the CDR3 DNA reads TGCGCCAGCAGTCTAGCGGGGGCCTACGAGCAGTACTTC.

This clone was counted a single time. The V and J genes are TRBV4-1 and TRBJ2-1, with 8 bases identical to TRBD2. The CDR3 is 17 amino acids. V was clipped by 4 bases and J by 6 bases; unmatched bases: 14. CDR1 and CDR2 from the germline V gene are MGHRA and YSYEKL. The CDR3 DNA reads as TGCGCCAGCAGCCTCCCCCAGGCGGGGGGAAACTTCAATGAGCAGTTCTTC. The encoded protein is CASSLPQAGGNFNEQFF.

The V and J genes are TRBV7-6 and TRBJ2-7; 10 bases fit TRBD2. Germline CDR1 and CDR2: SGHVS and FNYEAQ. J was trimmed by 4 bases and V by 2 bases; bases with no gene match: 2. CDR3 size: 14 residues. The CDR3 here is CASSLTSGEYEQYF. For the CDR3, the DNA is TGTGCCAGCAGCTTAACTAGCGGGGAGTACGAGCAGTACTTC.

CDR3 in amino acids: CASSLGDGAYGYTF. The CDR3, as DNA: TGTGCCAGCAGTTTAGGTGACGGAGCCTATGGCTACACCTTC. V usage is TRBV27 and J usage is TRBJ1-2, with no clear D. Germline lookup yields CDR1 MNHEY and CDR2 SMNVEV (reference sequence). The V and J ends lost 2 bases and 4 bases respectively, with 11 bases between them. The CDR3 covers 14 residues.

The chain recombines TRBV28 with TRBJ1-2, with 7 bases aligning to TRBD1. The ends lost 11 bases at V and 4 bases at J; junction bases unmatched: 13. Germline CDR1 MDHEN, CDR2 SYDVKM. CDR3 length: 14 amino acids. For the CDR3, the DNA is TGTGCCCTGCTCGACCCGGGACAGAGCTATGGCTACACCTTC. Translated, it gives CALLDPGQSYGYTF.